A selection of T cell receptor beta chains follows, all from one sample in a study of CD4 T cells in relation to SARS-CoV-2 and coronaviruses. Generated by immunoSEQ multiplex PCR, the TCRdb table keeps only in-frame clones and is missing some. The sample has under 20,000 clones; approximately 75% are singletons. For these receptors, no antigen is known. The specimen sequenced was CD4+ T cells from PBMCs, cultured in vitro. All receptors derive from a human donor in good health. Each CDR3 is given with its conserved first and last residue. A D gene is named only where the DNA matches it firmly. The size of a clone is reported for some rows only, either as once, few or many, or as a class for expanded clones.

V gene	clone size	J gene	D gene	CDR3 DNA	CDR3 protein
TRBV2	few	TRBJ1-3	NA	TGTGCCCGCAGGGAGAGCTCTGGAAACACCATATATTTT	CARRESSGNTIYF
TRBV6-1	NA	TRBJ2-7	TRBD2	TGTGCCAGCAGTGGGGGACTAGCGGGAAGGTTGGACGAGCAGTACTTC	CASSGGLAGRLDEQYF
TRBV25-1	NA	TRBJ1-5	NA	TGTGCCAGCAGCAACTTACGGCAGAATAACAATAGCAATCAGCCCCAGCATTTT	CASSNLRQNNNSNQPQHF
TRBV10-3	NA	TRBJ1-2	NA	TGTGCCATCAGTGAGAGGGCAGGGGACAATGGCTACACCTTC	CAISERAGDNGYTF
TRBV18	NA	TRBJ2-7	TRBD1	TGTGCCAGCTCACCCCCCGGACAGGGGAGTCCTTACGAGCAGTACTTC	CASSPPGQGSPYEQYF
TRBV9	NA	TRBJ2-3	TRBD2	TGTGCCAGCAGCGCTCGACTAGCGGGGTTCAGGGATACGCAGTATTTT	CASSARLAGFRDTQYF
TRBV28	NA	TRBJ1-2	NA	TGTGCCAGCAGAGTCCTGTTTGAACGGGGAAACTATGGCTACACCTTC	CASRVLFERGNYGYTF
TRBV6-1	NA	TRBJ1-5	TRBD1	TGTGCCAGCAGTGAAATAAGGCTAAGGGGGACAGGGGTGCAGCCCCAGCATTTT	CASSEIRLRGTGVQPQHF
TRBV3-1/TRBV3-2	NA	TRBJ1-5	NA	TGTGCCAGCAGCAATAGCAATCAGCCCCAGCATTTT	CASSNSNQPQHF
TRBV28	NA	TRBJ2-7	NA	TGTGCCAGCAGCCAGGCAGTCTCGTTTGACGAGCAGTACTTC	CASSQAVSFDEQYF
TRBV30	once	TRBJ2-7	NA	TGTGCCTGGACCCGGAGGCTCGGTGCCTACGAGCAGTACTTC	CAWTRRLGAYEQYF
TRBV25-1	NA	TRBJ2-1	NA	TGTGCCAGCAGGGAAACAGGGTTGGGGAATGAGCAGTTCTTC	CASRETGLGNEQFF
TRBV10-3	NA	TRBJ1-3	NA	TGTGCCATCAGACTTAGCAGCTCTGGAAACACCATATATTTT	CAIRLSSSGNTIYF
TRBV20-1	NA	TRBJ1-1	NA	TGCAGTGCTAGTGTTGCCCGGAGCACTGAAGCTTTCTTT	CSASVARSTEAFF
TRBV30	NA	TRBJ2-6	NA	TGTGCCTGGAGTGTACCAGGGTCTGGGGCCAACGTCCTGACTTTC	CAWSVPGSGANVLTF
TRBV7-9	NA	TRBJ2-7	TRBD2	TGTGCCAGCGGAGGTAGCGGGAGGACTAGCTCCTACGAGCAGTACTTC	CASGGSGRTSSYEQYF
TRBV5-6	NA	TRBJ1-2	NA	TGTGCCAGCACCTGGCCCGGGATAGATGGCTACACCTTC	CASTWPGIDGYTF
TRBV5-1	NA	TRBJ1-4	TRBD1	TGCGCCAGCAGCTGGCAGGGGGTTTATGAAAAACTGTTTTTT	CASSWQGVYEKLFF
TRBV3-1/TRBV3-2	NA	TRBJ2-3	NA	TGTGCCAGCAGCCAAGAGTTTACAGGCACAGATACGCAGTATTTT	CASSQEFTGTDTQYF
TRBV3-1/TRBV3-2	NA	TRBJ2-6	TRBD1	TGTGCCAGCAGCCGCAAGACAGGGTCTGGGGCCAACGTCCTGACTTTC	CASSRKTGSGANVLTF
TRBV2	NA	TRBJ1-5	NA	TGTGCCAGCAAACCCGGGGAAATGAATCAGCCCCAGCATTTT	CASKPGEMNQPQHF
TRBV9	once	TRBJ2-6	NA	TGTGCCAGCAGCGTCCTCGGAGGGGGGTCGGGGCCTGGGGCCAACGTCCTGACTTTC	CASSVLGGGSGPGANVLTF
TRBV14	NA	TRBJ2-7	TRBD2	TGTGCCAGCAGCCAAGATAATGCAGCGGGAGAAGGCGAGCAGTACTTC	CASSQDNAAGEGEQYF
TRBV24-1	NA	TRBJ1-1	NA	TGTGCCACCAGTGATTTTTTAAACACTGAAGCTTTCTTT	CATSDFLNTEAFF
TRBV18	NA	TRBJ2-7	NA	TGTGCCAGCTCACCACGAGACGAGCAGTACTTC	CASSPRDEQYF
TRBV7-7	NA	TRBJ2-2	TRBD2	TGTGCCAGCAGCTTTCGTGAAAGACTAGCGGGGAACACCGGGGAGCTGTTTTTT	CASSFRERLAGNTGELFF
TRBV7-9	few	TRBJ2-3	TRBD2	TGTGCCAGCCAGAGCGGCGGGAGCTCGAATACGCAGTATTTT	CASQSGGSSNTQYF
TRBV27	NA	TRBJ2-5	NA	TGTGCCAGCAGCTATACTTACGGGTACCAAGAGACCCAGTACTTC	CASSYTYGYQETQYF